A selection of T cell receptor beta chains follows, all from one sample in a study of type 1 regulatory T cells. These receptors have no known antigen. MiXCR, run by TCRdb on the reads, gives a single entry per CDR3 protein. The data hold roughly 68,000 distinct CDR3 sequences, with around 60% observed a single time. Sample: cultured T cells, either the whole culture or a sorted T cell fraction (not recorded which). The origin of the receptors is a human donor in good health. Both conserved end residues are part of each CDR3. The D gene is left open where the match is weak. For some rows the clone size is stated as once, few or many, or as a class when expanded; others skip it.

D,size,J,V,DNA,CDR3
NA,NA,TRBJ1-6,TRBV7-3,TGTGCCAGCAGCTCCGGTGATGGTTCACCCCTCCACTTT,CASSSGDGSPLHF
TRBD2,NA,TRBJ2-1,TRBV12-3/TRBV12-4,TGTGCCAGCAGTCTCCGGACTAGCGGAATCTCCTACAATGAGCAGTTCTTC,CASSLRTSGISYNEQFF
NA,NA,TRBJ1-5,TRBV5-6,TGTGCCAGCAGCTTGTTGAGGGGAGGCAATCAGCCCCAGCATTTT,CASSLLRGGNQPQHF
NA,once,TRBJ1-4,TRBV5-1,TGCGCCAGCAGCTTGAGCGGGAGTCGTGAAAAACTGTTTTTT,CASSLSGSREKLFF
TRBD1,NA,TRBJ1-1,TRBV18,TGTGCCAGCTCACCAACGCTTCAAGGGGGCTTTACTGAAGCTTTCTTT,CASSPTLQGGFTEAFF
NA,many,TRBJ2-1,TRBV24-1,TGTGCCACCAGTGATTTCCCCAACTACAATGAGCAGTTCTTC,CATSDFPNYNEQFF
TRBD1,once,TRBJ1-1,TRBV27,TGTGCCAGCAGTTACCCCGGTGGTCTGGGCTCAGGGGGCACTGAAGCTTTCTTT,CASSYPGGLGSGGTEAFF
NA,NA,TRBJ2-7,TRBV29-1,TGCAGCGTTGAAGGCGACGGATCCTACGAGCAGTACTTC,CSVEGDGSYEQYF
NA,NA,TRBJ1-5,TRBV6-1,TGTGCCAGCAGTGTGGGAAATCAGCCCCAGCATTTT,CASSVGNQPQHF
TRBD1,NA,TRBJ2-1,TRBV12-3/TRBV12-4,TGTGCCAGCAGTCTCGGACAGGGGCAGGACAATGAGCAGTTCTTC,CASSLGQGQDNEQFF
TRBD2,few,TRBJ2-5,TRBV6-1,TGTGCCAGCAGTGAATTAGCGGGAGGGCAAGAGACCCAGTACTTC,CASSELAGGQETQYF
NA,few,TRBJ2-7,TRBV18,TGTGCCAGCTCACCATACAAAACGGGAATAGGGTACGAGCAGTACTTC,CASSPYKTGIGYEQYF
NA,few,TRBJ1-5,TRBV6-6,TGTGCCAGCAGCTCAAAGGGTGTTAGCAATCAGCCCCAGCATTTT,CASSSKGVSNQPQHF
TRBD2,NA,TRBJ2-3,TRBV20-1,TGCAGTGCTAGTGCTAGCGGGACTAGCGGTTCAGATACGCAGTATTTT,CSASASGTSGSDTQYF
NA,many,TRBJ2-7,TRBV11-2,TGTGCCAGCAGCTTAGATCAATCAGGGGTCCTGTCCTACGAGCAGTACTTC,CASSLDQSGVLSYEQYF
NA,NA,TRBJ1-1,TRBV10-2,TGCGCCAGCAGAGCCAGAAGCTATCCCACTGAAGCTTTCTTT,CASRARSYPTEAFF
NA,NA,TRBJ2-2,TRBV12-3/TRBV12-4,TGTGCCAGCAGTTTTCGGCAGGGTACCACCGGGGAGCTGTTTTTT,CASSFRQGTTGELFF
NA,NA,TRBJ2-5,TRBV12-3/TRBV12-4,TGTGCCAGCAGTTTAGCTGGGGCCCAGTACTTC,CASSLAGAQYF
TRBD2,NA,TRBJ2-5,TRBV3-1,TGTGCCAGCAGCCAGCCTAGCGGGATCCAAGAGACCCAGTACTTC,CASSQPSGIQETQYF
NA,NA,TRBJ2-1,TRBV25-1,TGTGCCAGCATTAGGATCGGGAATGAGCAGTTCTTC,CASIRIGNEQFF
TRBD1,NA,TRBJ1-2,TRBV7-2,TGTGCCAGCAGGCTAGGGGACAGTAACTATGGCTACACCTTC,CASRLGDSNYGYTF
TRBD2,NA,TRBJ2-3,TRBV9,TGTGCCAGCAGCGTACTCCAGCGGGGGAGCACAGATACGCAGTATTTT,CASSVLQRGSTDTQYF
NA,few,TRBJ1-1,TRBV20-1,TGCAGTGCTCGCGGACAGTTCACTGAAGCTTTCTTT,CSARGQFTEAFF
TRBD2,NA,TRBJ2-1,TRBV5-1,TGCGCCAGCAGCTACGGACTAGCGGGAGTCAATGAGCAGTTCTTC,CASSYGLAGVNEQFF
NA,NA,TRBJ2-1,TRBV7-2,TGTGCCAGCAGCTTAGGGGGTGAGCAGTTCTTC,CASSLGGEQFF
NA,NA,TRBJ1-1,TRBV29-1,TGCAGCGGGGCGCGTTCAGGGGCGACCTCGAACACTGAAGCTTTCTTT,CSGARSGATSNTEAFF
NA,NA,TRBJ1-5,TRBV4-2,TGTGCCAGCAGCCAAGACGGGAGCAAGAGTCAGCCCCAGCATTTT,CASSQDGSKSQPQHF
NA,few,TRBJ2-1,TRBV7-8,TGTGCCAGCAGCTTAGCAGGGGGGGGGCCGAGTGAGCAGTTCTTC,CASSLAGGGPSEQFF
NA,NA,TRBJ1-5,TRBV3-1,TGTGCCAGCAGCCTAAACGCAAATCAGCCCCAGCATTTT,CASSLNANQPQHF
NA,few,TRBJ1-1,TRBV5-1,TGCGCCAGCAGCTTGATGGGCAACACTGAAGCTTTCTTT,CASSLMGNTEAFF
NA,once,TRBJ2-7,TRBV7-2,TGTGCCAGCAGCCGGCGGGGTAGCTCCTACGAGCAGTACTTC,CASSRRGSSYEQYF
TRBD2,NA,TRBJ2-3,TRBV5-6,TGTGCCAGCAGCCCTGGACGGGAGGCTACGCAGTATTTT,CASSPGREATQYF
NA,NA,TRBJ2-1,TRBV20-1,TGCAGTGCCGAAGGGGGCGGGGGGTACAATGAGCAGTTCTTC,CSAEGGGGYNEQFF
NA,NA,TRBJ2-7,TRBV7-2,TGTGCCAGCAGCTTTCGCGGGATAAACTACGAGCAGTACTTC,CASSFRGINYEQYF
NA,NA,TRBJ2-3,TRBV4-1,TGCGCCAGCAGCCCTACAATCGTCCGGGGCCCCGGCGGTACGCAGTATTTT,CASSPTIVRGPGGTQYF
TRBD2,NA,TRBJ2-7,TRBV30,TGTGCCTGGAGTCGCGGGAGAGTTATAAACGAGCAGTACTTC,CAWSRGRVINEQYF
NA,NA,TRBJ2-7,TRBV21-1,TGTGCCAGCAGCAAATCCGCCGACAGGGGCTGCTACGAGCAGTACTTC,CASSKSADRGCYEQYF
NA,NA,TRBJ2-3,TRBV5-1,TGCGCCAGCAGCTCCGACACTCATCGACTGACAAATACGCAGTATTTT,CASSSDTHRLTNTQYF
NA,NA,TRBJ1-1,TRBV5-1,TGCGCCAGCAGCTTGGAACCGGGGGGGAGCACTGAAGCTTTCTTT,CASSLEPGGSTEAFF
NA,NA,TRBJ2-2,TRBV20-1,TGCAGTGCTAGAGCCACGTGGGCCGCGAACACCGGGGAGCTGTTTTTT,CSARATWAANTGELFF
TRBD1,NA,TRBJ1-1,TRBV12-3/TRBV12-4,TGTGCCAGCAGTCCCCAGACAGGGATGAACACTGAAGCTTTCTTT,CASSPQTGMNTEAFF
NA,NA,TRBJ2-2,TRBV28,TGTGCCAGCAGACTAAACACCGGGGAGCTGTTTTTT,CASRLNTGELFF
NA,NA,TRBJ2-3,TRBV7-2,TGTGCCAGCAGCTTAGCTCTAGCGCGCACAGATACGCAGTATTTT,CASSLALARTDTQYF
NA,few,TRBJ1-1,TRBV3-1,TGTGCCAGCAGGCGGGGCACTGAAGCTTTCTTT,CASRRGTEAFF
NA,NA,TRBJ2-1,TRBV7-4,TGTGCCAGCAGCTTATTAGGTTGCAATGAGCAGTTCTTC,CASSLLGCNEQFF
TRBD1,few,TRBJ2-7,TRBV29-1,TGCAGCGAATTTCCGGGACAGGGGTCCTACGAGCAGTACTTC,CSEFPGQGSYEQYF
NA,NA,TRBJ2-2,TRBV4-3,TGCGCCAGCAGCCAAGAAGTACATTCCACCGGGGAGCTGTTTTTT,CASSQEVHSTGELFF
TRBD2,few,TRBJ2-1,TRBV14,TGTGCCAGCAGCCCCCAAGGACTAGCGGGAGAGCAGTTCTTC,CASSPQGLAGEQFF
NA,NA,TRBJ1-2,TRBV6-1,TGTGCCATTCAACAACGCGGCTACACCTTC,CAIQQRGYTF
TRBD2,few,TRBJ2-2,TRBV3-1,TGTGCCAGCAGCCAAAGCGGGAGGGCCTCGGCCGGGGAGCTGTTTTTT,CASSQSGRASAGELFF
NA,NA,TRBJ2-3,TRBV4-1,TGCGCCAGCAGCCATCCGAGTTTAGGAGATACGCAGTATTTT,CASSHPSLGDTQYF
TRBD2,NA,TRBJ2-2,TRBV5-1,TGCGCCAGCAGCGAGGGACTAGCGGCTAACACCGGGGAGCTGTTTTTT,CASSEGLAANTGELFF
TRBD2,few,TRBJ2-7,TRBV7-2,TGTGCCAGCAGCTTCGACTATACTAGCGCGGCCTACGAGCAGTACTTC,CASSFDYTSAAYEQYF
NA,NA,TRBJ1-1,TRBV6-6,TGTGCCAGCAGACCGGACCTAGGGACGAACACTGAAGCTTTCTTT,CASRPDLGTNTEAFF
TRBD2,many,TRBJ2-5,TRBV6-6,TGTGCCAGCAGTTCTCCGACTAGCGGTCAAGAGACCCAGTACTTC,CASSSPTSGQETQYF
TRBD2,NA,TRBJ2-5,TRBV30,TGTGCCTGGAGTACTCTAGCGGGAATCGGGACCCAGTACTTC,CAWSTLAGIGTQYF
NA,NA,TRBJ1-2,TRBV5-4,TGTGCCAGCAGCTTGGCCAGGGGTATCTATGGCTACACCTTC,CASSLARGIYGYTF
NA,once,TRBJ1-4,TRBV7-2,TGTGCCAGCAGCCTACGGGGGGGGGCGAGCGAAAAACTGTTTTTT,CASSLRGGASEKLFF
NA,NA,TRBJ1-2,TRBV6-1,TGTGCCAGCAGTCCTCGTGGAGAAGATGGCTACACCTTC,CASSPRGEDGYTF